A single sample is the source of the 27 T cell receptor beta chains below, sequenced in a study of a mutant IDH1 vaccine in newly diagnosed glioma. Libraries were prepared by immunoSEQ multiplex PCR; TCRdb keeps only in-frame clonotypes and omits some of them. The sample consists of approximately 38,000 clones, approximately 83% of them appearing once. For these receptors, no antigen is known. Time point here: week 5, during vaccination. The investigators gave 300 ug of mutant IDH1 20-mer peptide in each vaccine dose, together with topical imiquimod. Sample: PBMCs, taken from a glioma patient whose treatment included an IDH1 peptide vaccine. These receptors were taken from a man in his forties or fifties with glioma.

The J gene is TRBJ1-6, the V gene TRBV7-9, with D unresolved. Germline-derived CDR1 and CDR2 are SEHNR and FQNEAQ (reference sequence). The V end was cut by 5 bases, the J end by 5 bases, with 4 bases between. The CDR3 contains 12 residues. The CDR3 reads CASSVDNSPLHF. Written as DNA, the CDR3 is TGTGCCAGCAGCGTTGATAATTCACCCCTCCACTTT.

This sequence joins TRBV10-3 and TRBJ1-5; D gene unclear. The CDR3 consists of 15 residues. Between the trimmed V and J ends, which lost 3 bases and 3 bases, there was a span of 12 bases. Germline V CDR1 and CDR2: ENHRY, SYGVKD. The CDR3 region has the DNA TGTGCCATCAGTGATATGGGCGGGGACAATCAGCCCCAGCATTTT. Translation gives CAISDMGGDNQPQHF.

This clone was recorded once. V and J are TRBV28 and TRBJ1-2; unclear D gene. V shed 8 bases and J shed 2 bases, with 6 bases lying between them. This CDR3 comprises 11 residues. Germline V gene data show CDR1 as MDHEN and CDR2 as SYDVKM. As DNA, the CDR3 is TGTGCCAGCGGTTGGAACTATGGCTACACCTTC. Encoded protein: CASGWNYGYTF.

V gene TRBV19 combines with J gene TRBJ1-1; TRBD1 matches at 8 bases. The V gene end was trimmed by 7 bases and the J gene end by 11 bases; junction bases not matched to a gene: 12. CDR3 length: 13 residues. The germline V gene encodes CDR1 LNHDA and CDR2 SQIVND (reference sequence). DNA for the CDR3: TGTGCCAGTACCATGGGACAGGCCCAAAGGGCTTTCTTT. Protein sequence: CASTMGQAQRAFF.

This CDR3 reads CASSKGPGQFSTSGDTQYF. CDR3 DNA: TGTGCCAGCAGCAAAGGTCCGGGACAGTTTTCAACTAGCGGGGATACGCAGTATTTT. The V and J genes are TRBV21-1 and TRBJ2-3; the D call of TRBD2 is as the table states it, not checked on the DNA. TRBV21-1 is termed a pseudogene. This CDR3 has 19 residues.

The rearrangement uses TRBV28 and TRBJ1-2, with TRBD1 as a possible D gene (6 bases). This CDR3 spans 12 amino acids. Germline V gives CDR1 MDHEN, CDR2 SYDVKM. V shed 8 bases and J shed 6 bases, with 13 bases lying between them. The DNA for the CDR3 is TGTGCCAGCGGGACCGGGACACATGGCTACACCTTC. This translates into CASGTGTHGYTF.

The chain links TRBV28 to TRBJ2-7; TRBD1 matches 9 bases. V was pared by 5 bases and J by 5 bases, with 10 bases of the junction left unmatched. CDR3 length: 15 residues. The V gene's germline CDR1 is MDHEN and CDR2 SYDVKM. CDR3 DNA sequence: TGTGCCAGCAGTCCCCGGACAGGGGCTGGTCACGAGCAGTACTTC. Its translation: CASSPRTGAGHEQYF.

The genes are TRBV6-5 and TRBJ2-1; D might be TRBD2 (7 bases). This CDR3 is 16 amino acids long. Germline V CDR1 and CDR2: MNHEY, SVGAGI. Trimming removed 3 bases at V and 12 bases at J, with 24 bases between. DNA for the CDR3: TGTGCCAGCAGTTATGGGGGCGGGAGCCGCGTTTCAGGGCAGTTCTTC. Protein sequence: CASSYGGGSRVSGQFF.

This clone was detected once. The chain carries TRBV7-9 and TRBJ2-5; unclear D gene. With 6 bases removed from V and 5 bases from J, the gap between germline ends came to 10 bases. Germline loops: CDR1 SEHNR, CDR2 FQNEAQ (reference sequence). The CDR3 length is 12 residues. The chain's CDR3 is CASRSIGETQYF. The CDR3 nucleotides read TGTGCCAGCAGGTCCATCGGGGAGACCCAGTACTTC. Supplemented by reference TRBV7-9 and TRBJ2-5, the full variable domain reads DTGVSQNPRHKITKRGQNVTFRCDPISEHNRLYWYRQTLGQGPEFLTYFQNEAQLEKSRLLSDRFSAERPKGSFSTLEIQRTEQGDSAMYLCASRSIGETQYFGPGTRLLVL.

J is TRBJ1-1 and V is TRBV10-3; D is ambiguous. Between the trimmed V and J ends, which lost 10 bases and 3 bases, there was a span of 15 bases. The CDR3 has 13 residues. Germline lookup yields CDR1 ENHRY and CDR2 SYGVKD. The CDR3 loop is CATAFGSDTEAFF. The CDR3 nucleotides are TGTGCCACCGCCTTTGGGAGTGACACTGAAGCTTTCTTT.

This chain connects TRBV18 to TRBJ2-1; 9 nucleotides align to TRBD1. Germline V gene sequence: CDR1 KGHSH, CDR2 LQKENI. The V gene end was trimmed by 3 bases and the J gene end by 8 bases; junction bases not matched to a gene: 8. The CDR3 covers 15 residues. This chain's CDR3 is CASSPGTGRSDEQFF. The DNA for the CDR3 is TGTGCCAGCTCACCCGGGACAGGGAGGAGCGATGAGCAGTTCTTC.

The chain has TRBV4-3 and TRBJ1-2; perhaps TRBD1 as D (6 bases). The CDR3 is made up of 15 amino acids. Germline V gene sequence: CDR1 LGHNA, CDR2 YSLEER. Trimming cost V 4 bases and J 7 bases, with 19 bases left between them. CDR3 residues: CASSPRQDLLAGYTF. Here the CDR3 DNA reads TGCGCCAGCAGCCCCCGACAGGATTTGTTAGCTGGCTACACCTTC.

The chain links TRBV25-1 to TRBJ1-2, with TRBD1 as a possible D gene (6 bases). CDR3 length equals 14 residues. V was trimmed by 4 bases and J by 5 bases, leaving 14 bases between them. The germline CDR1 and CDR2 sequences are MGHDK and SYGVNS. The CDR3 DNA reads TGTGCCAGCAGTGCCCGGACAGCTAGGTATGGCTACACCTTC. Translated, it gives CASSARTARYGYTF.

This chain connects TRBV9 to TRBJ2-6; 8 nucleotides line up with TRBD1. CDR3 length: 16 residues. Germline CDR1 SGDLS, CDR2 YYNGEE. The J segment lost 4 bases and the V segment lost 3 bases, leaving 6 bases of the junction unmatched. This CDR3 reads CASSARQGTGANVLTF. Here the CDR3 DNA reads TGTGCCAGCAGCGCCCGACAGGGGACAGGGGCCAACGTCCTGACTTTC.

This clone came up once. The V and J genes are TRBV6-5 and TRBJ1-1, with D unresolved. CDR1 MNHEY and CDR2 SVGAGI come from the germline V gene. Trimming pared 2 bases from V and 6 bases from J, leaving 10 bases between. CDR3 length: 13 amino acids. The CDR3: CASSYTAVSEAFF. CDR3 in DNA: TGTGCCAGCAGTTACACGGCCGTTTCTGAAGCTTTCTTT.

The CDR3: CASVWGRRYTEAFF. As DNA, the CDR3 is TGTGCCAGCGTGTGGGGAAGGAGGTACACTGAAGCTTTCTTT. The J gene is TRBJ1-1, the V gene TRBV28; no clear D. Per germline, CDR1 MDHEN and CDR2 SYDVKM. This CDR3 comprises 14 residues. V shed 8 bases and J shed 3 bases, with 16 bases lying between them.

The chain uses TRBV7-9 and TRBJ1-2; D is ambiguous. The CDR3 runs 15 residues. Germline CDR1 and CDR2: SEHNR and FQNEAQ (reference sequence). Trimming stripped 2 bases from V and 0 bases from J, with 10 bases between. The CDR3 spells CASSLMDSANYGYTF. The DNA of the CDR3 is TGTGCCAGCAGCTTAATGGACTCAGCTAACTATGGCTACACCTTC.

The genes are TRBV6-6 and TRBJ2-1; possibly TRBD1 for D (8 bases). The CDR3 is 14 residues long. With 5 bases removed from V and 5 bases from J, the gap between germline ends came to 13 bases. Germline values: CDR1 MNHNY, CDR2 SVGAGI (reference sequence). CDR3 DNA sequence: TGTGCCAGCAGTGATACAGGGGGGGACAATGAGCAGTTCTTC. Translation: CASSDTGGDNEQFF.

The V and J genes are TRBV4-2 and TRBJ2-1; D not resolved. Germline V CDR1 and CDR2: LGHNA, YNFKEQ. The CDR3 contains 17 residues. V lost 2 bases to trimming and J lost 4 bases, with 18 bases between them. DNA of the CDR3: TGTGCCAGCAGCCAAAAAAAGACGGCGGACGGTTACAATGAGCAGTTCTTC. This translates into CASSQKKTADGYNEQFF.

This sequence joins TRBV10-3 and TRBJ1-2; TRBD1 agrees at 9 bases. Trimming took 6 bases from V and 3 from J; bases not matched to a gene: 5. This CDR3 comprises 14 residues. Germline V gene sequence: CDR1 ENHRY, CDR2 SYGVKD. The DNA of the CDR3 is TGTGCCATCAGGGAGGGGGACAGGGACTATGGCTACACCTTC. Translation gives CAIREGDRDYGYTF.

In its sample, this clone was seen a few times. This chain joins TRBV7-2 and TRBJ2-7, with 7 bases that match TRBD2. CDR1 is SGHTA, CDR2 FQGNSA, per germline. The CDR3 is 15 amino acids. J lost 2 bases, V lost 1 base, and 5 bases had no gene match. Here the CDR3 reads CASSLGTSATYEQYF. The CDR3 DNA reads TGTGCCAGCAGCTTAGGTACTAGCGCGACCTACGAGCAGTACTTC.

This chain's CDR3 is CASSRMTGVQFYEQYF. CDR3 bases: TGCGCCAGCAGCCGGATGACCGGGGTCCAGTTCTACGAGCAGTACTTC. The chain employs TRBV4-1 and TRBJ2-7; weak D call: TRBD2 (5 bases). The CDR3 covers 16 residues. Germline V gene data show CDR1 as MGHRA and CDR2 as YSYEKL. Deletions cut 4 bases from V and 3 bases from J, with 19 bases between.

This clone has just one count. The chain employs TRBV7-2 and TRBJ2-1; 7 bases line up with TRBD2. J gave up 1 base and V 1 base, and 1 base lay outside the gene matches. The CDR3 extends over 15 amino acids. Germline assignment: CDR1 SGHTA and CDR2 FQGNSA. This CDR3 is CASSLVGGSYNEQFF. The CDR3 DNA reads TGTGCCAGCAGCTTAGTGGGGGGGTCCTACAATGAGCAGTTCTTC.

As for this clone: The same CDR3 also results from other DNA sequences found in this sample. The rearrangement uses TRBV7-2 and TRBJ2-7; 11 nucleotides agree with TRBD2. The germline V gene has CDR1 SGHTA and CDR2 FQGNSA. The CDR3 sequence is 14 residues long. The V segment lost 5 bases and the J segment 4 bases; nucleotides outside the gene matches: 4. The CDR3 DNA follows: TGTGCCAGCAGCGGGACTAGCGGACTTTACGAGCAGTACTTC. Translating gives CASSGTSGLYEQYF. Full variable domain (rest looked up from reference TRBV7-2 and TRBJ2-7): GAGVSQSPSNKVTEKGKDVELRCDPISGHTALYWYRQSLGQGLEFLIYFQGNSAPDKSGLPSDRFSAERTGGSVSTLTIQRTQQEDSAVYLCASSGTSGLYEQYFGPGTRLTVT.

The CDR3 bases are TGTGCCAGCTCACCGGGCAGCACTCAAGAGACCCAGTACTTC. Its translation: CASSPGSTQETQYF. J is TRBJ2-5 and V is TRBV18; D is ambiguous. Trimming stripped 3 bases from V and 2 bases from J, with 10 bases between. Germline assignment: CDR1 KGHSH and CDR2 LQKENI. The CDR3 totals 14 residues.

The CDR3 loop is CASSSYDGGRDTQYF. The CDR3 DNA reads TGTGCCAGTAGTAGCTACGATGGGGGTCGAGATACGCAGTATTTT. The chain combines TRBV19 with TRBJ2-3, with D perhaps matching TRBD1 or TRBD2 (5 bases each). This CDR3 comprises 15 residues. From germline, CDR1 is LNHDA and CDR2 SQIVND (reference sequence). The V end was cut by 4 bases, the J end by 5 bases, with 16 bases between.

The chain recombines TRBV19 with TRBJ1-2, with TRBD1 matching 8 bases. The CDR3 sequence is 14 residues long. Per the germline V gene, CDR1 is LNHDA and CDR2 is SQIVND (reference sequence). V was pared by 6 bases and J by 4 bases, with 7 bases of the junction left unmatched. In DNA form, the CDR3 reads TGTGCCAGTAGCAATTCACAGGGGGTCTATGGCTACACCTTC. Encoded protein: CASSNSQGVYGYTF.